These 29 T cell receptor beta chains came from one sample sequenced in a study of identical twins. TCRdb re-called the 5' RACE reads with MiXCR, one entry per CDR3 protein. The sample lists just over 500,000 distinct CDR3 sequences; under 25% were seen once. These data also formed part of another study, on T cells expressing NK-cell markers.

Sequencing was done on a sample of CD4+ T cells sorted from blood. Source of these receptors: a woman aged 18-29 years in good health.

The genes are TRBV5-5 and TRBJ1-2; TRBD1 is a possible D gene (5 bases). The CDR3 runs to 13 residues. Looked up from germline, CDR1 is SGHKS and CDR2 is YYEKEE (reference sequence). V was pared by 8 bases and J by 8 bases, with 19 bases between. The CDR3 loop is CASHDRGLRGYTF. Written as DNA, the CDR3 is TGTGCCAGTCATGACCGGGGGTTGAGAGGCTACACCTTC.

The rearrangement joins TRBV11-2 to TRBJ1-2, with D uncertain. Germline V CDR1 and CDR2: SGHAT, FQNNGV. The CDR3 totals 14 residues. Trimming took 1 base from V and 8 from J, leaving 14 bases between them. CDR3 residues: CASSLAPGSGGYTF. The CDR3 coding sequence is TGTGCCAGCAGCTTAGCCCCAGGATCCGGGGGCTACACCTTC. Supplemented by reference TRBV11-2 and TRBJ1-2, the full variable domain reads EAGVAQSPRYKIIEKRQSVAFWCNPISGHATLYWYQQILGQGPKLLIQFQNNGVVDDSQLPKDRFSAERLKGVDSTLKIQPAKLEDSAVYLCASSLAPGSGGYTFGSGTRLTVV.

This clonotype was observed a few times. The chain combines TRBV11-2 with TRBJ2-5, with 11 bases identical to TRBD2. This CDR3 comprises 18 residues. Germline V gene sequence: CDR1 SGHAT, CDR2 FQNNGV. The V gene end was trimmed by 1 base and the J gene end by 1 base; junction bases not matched to a gene: 8. The CDR3 region has the DNA TGTGCCAGCAGCTTAGTTGGGACTAGCGGTAGGGTCCAAGAGACCCAGTACTTC. The encoded protein is CASSLVGTSGRVQETQYF.

This clonotype was detected only a few times. The V and J genes are TRBV9 and TRBJ2-7, with 10 bases that match TRBD1. Germline V gene lookup returns CDR1 SGDLS and CDR2 YYNGEE. CDR3 size: 14 residues. Trimming at V came to 3 bases and at J to 3 bases, leaving 3 bases not matched to a gene. CDR3 nucleotides: TGTGCCAGCAGCGACCGGGACAGGGGCTACGAGCAGTACTTC. This codes for CASSDRDRGYEQYF.

The CDR3 DNA reads TGTGCCATCAGTTACCGGGACGGAGGCTACGAGCAGTACTTC. This translates into CAISYRDGGYEQYF. The V gene is TRBV10-3, the J gene TRBJ2-7, with D perhaps given as TRBD1 or TRBD2 (5 bases each). Germline-derived CDR1 and CDR2 are ENHRY and SYGVKD. Trimming took 5 bases from V and 3 from J, leaving 14 bases between them. The CDR3 is made up of 14 amino acids.

The V call is TRBV5-5, the J call TRBJ2-6; TRBD1 is a possible D gene (5 bases). CDR1 and CDR2 from the germline V gene are SGHKS and YYEKEE (reference sequence). V lost 2 bases and J lost 2, with 14 bases in between. The CDR3 length is 17 residues. Written as DNA, the CDR3 is TGTGCCAGCAGCTTCGAGGCAGGGTATACTGGGGCCAACGTCCTGACTTTC. This encodes CASSFEAGYTGANVLTF.

The genes are TRBV27 and TRBJ2-3, with a possible D match to TRBD2 (5 bases). CDR3 length: 16 residues. The germline V gene has CDR1 MNHEY and CDR2 SMNVEV (reference sequence). The germline V and J ends were trimmed by 6 bases and 2 bases, with 18 bases remaining between them. This chain's CDR3 is CASRPEIGIYTDTQYF. The CDR3, as DNA: TGTGCCAGCAGGCCTGAAATCGGGATTTACACAGATACGCAGTATTTT.

This clonotype was counted between two and nine times. The chain links TRBV12-3 or TRBV12-4 to TRBJ1-4; no clear D gene. Trimming pared 5 bases from V and 8 bases from J, leaving 15 bases between. The CDR3 extends over 14 amino acids. CDR3 sequence: CASSTGSQGEKLFF. In DNA, the CDR3 is TGTGCCAGCAGTACCGGGTCCCAAGGGGAAAAACTGTTTTTT.

This clonotype came up many times. The rearrangement joins TRBV7-3 to TRBJ1-1; 7 bases are a match to TRBD1. CDR1 is SGHTA and CDR2 is FQGTGA in the germline V gene. The CDR3 runs to 14 residues. V trimming: 5 bases; J trimming: 4 bases; junction bases outside the gene matches: 7. The DNA of the CDR3 is TGTGCCAGCAGCCCTCAGGGGGATGGCACTGAAGCTTTCTTT. Protein: CASSPQGDGTEAFF.

About this clonotype: This may be a read error, as it is one base from a much larger clone. The CDR3 region is CASSMGQGEETKYF. DNA for the CDR3: TGCGCCAGCAGCATGGGACAGGGGGAAGAGACCAAGTACTTC. The chain combines TRBV5-1 with TRBJ2-5, with TRBD1 matching over 11 bases. The length of the CDR3 is 14 residues. Germline CDR1 is SGHRS and CDR2 is YFSETQ.

The CDR3 DNA reads TGTGCCGGGGCCGGGACAGCCTCCTACGAGCAGTACTTC. This encodes CAGAGTASYEQYF. The chain carries TRBV21-1 and TRBJ2-7; the D call TRBD1 from the table was never checked on the DNA. TRBV21-1 is classified as a pseudogene. This CDR3 is 13 amino acids long.

This clonotype has just a few counts. The chain has TRBV5-6 and TRBJ1-1; TRBD1 matches 7 bases. CDR3 size: 16 residues. V lost 4 bases and J lost 0; bases outside the gene matches: 9. Germline loops: CDR1 SGHDT, CDR2 YYEEEE. The CDR3 loop reads CASSVYRGYMNTEAFF. DNA for the CDR3: TGTGCCAGCAGCGTCTACAGGGGATACATGAACACTGAAGCTTTCTTT.

The chain has TRBV7-9 and TRBJ2-1; 9 bases line up with TRBD2. The length of the CDR3 is 15 residues. V lost 2 bases, J lost 8 bases, and 7 bases stayed unmatched. The germline gives CDR1 SEHNR, CDR2 FQNEAQ (reference sequence). In DNA form, the CDR3 reads TGTGCCAGCAGCTTAATCCTAGCGGGGACCCATGAGCAGTTCTTC. It specifies CASSLILAGTHEQFF.

The chain recombines TRBV3-1 with TRBJ2-5; 7 bases agree with TRBD2. The CDR3 covers 16 residues. The V gene's germline CDR1 is LGHDT and CDR2 YNNKEL (reference sequence). Germline trimming cut 0 bases from V and 6 bases from J; bases unmatched to any gene: 10. The CDR3 sequence is CASSQDRAGAGKTQYF. In DNA form, the CDR3 reads TGTGCCAGCAGCCAAGATCGGGCGGGAGCCGGGAAGACCCAGTACTTC.

This clonotype was seen a few times. V is TRBV14 and J is TRBJ1-2; unclear D gene. V lost 0 bases and J lost 3, with 11 bases in between. Germline V gene lookup returns CDR1 SGHDN and CDR2 FVKESK. The CDR3 is 15 amino acids. The CDR3 nucleotides read TGTGCCAGCAGCCAAGATCTCGGGCTGCACTATGGCTACACCTTC. It encodes CASSQDLGLHYGYTF. The full variable domain, in which reference TRBV14 and TRBJ1-2 provide the parts outside the CDR3, is EAGVTQFPSHSVIEKGQTVTLRCDPISGHDNLYWYRRVMGKEIKFLLHFVKESKQDESGMPNNRFLAERTGGTYSTLKVQPAELEDSGVYFCASSQDLGLHYGYTFGSGTRLTVV.

The V gene is TRBV10-3, the J gene TRBJ2-7; D may correspond to TRBD1 or TRBD2 (5 bases each). The CDR3 loop spans 16 amino acids. The germline V gene has CDR1 ENHRY and CDR2 SYGVKD. Trimming left V 0 bases short and J 5 bases short, with 17 bases between. The CDR3 here is CAISESGTFKGHEQYF. CDR3 DNA: TGTGCCATCAGTGAGTCCGGGACGTTCAAAGGCCACGAGCAGTACTTC.

This chain joins TRBV12-3 or TRBV12-4 and TRBJ2-7; perhaps TRBD1 as D (6 bases). This CDR3 contains 15 residues. V was trimmed by 2 bases and J by 0 bases, leaving 11 bases between them. This CDR3 is CASSLLQGRSYEQYF. In DNA form, the CDR3 reads TGTGCCAGCAGTTTATTACAGGGTCGCTCCTACGAGCAGTACTTC.

This clonotype was counted between two and nine times. The rearrangement joins TRBV6-1 to TRBJ2-7; the match to TRBD1 covers 9 bases. The J segment lost 7 bases and the V segment lost 6 bases, leaving 13 bases of the junction unmatched. The CDR3 spans 15 residues. Per germline, CDR1 MNHNS and CDR2 SASEGT. In nucleotides, the CDR3 is TGTGCCAGCAGCCGAAATCTACAGGGGGCGGGTGAGCAGTACTTC. Protein product: CASSRNLQGAGEQYF.

The chain employs TRBV20-1 and TRBJ2-1; a weak D match, TRBD2 (6 bases). CDR3 length equals 13 residues. From germline, CDR1 is DFQATT and CDR2 SNEGSKA (reference sequence). V was pared by 3 bases and J by 9 bases, with 15 bases between. This CDR3 reads CSASGSNGIEQFF. CDR3 sequence (DNA): TGCAGTGCTAGCGGGAGCAACGGCATTGAGCAGTTCTTC.

This chain joins TRBV6-2 or TRBV6-3 and TRBJ2-3; D might be TRBD2 (5 bases). The CDR3 runs to 13 residues. The germline gives CDR1 MNHEY, CDR2 SVGEGT. V was trimmed by 7 bases and J by 2 bases, leaving 10 bases between them. The CDR3 region is CASTGGHTDTQYF. The CDR3 coding sequence is TGTGCCAGCACCGGCGGGCACACAGATACGCAGTATTTT.

The chain couples TRBV3-1 to TRBJ2-4; a possible D gene is TRBD1 (5 bases). The CDR3 spans 16 residues. The V end lost 4 bases, the J end lost 1 base, and 14 bases lay between the germline ends. CDR1 and CDR2 from the germline V gene are LGHDT and YNNKEL (reference sequence). CDR3 amino acids: CASSPLQAGAKNIQYF. The CDR3 nucleotides read TGTGCCAGCAGCCCCCTCCAAGCAGGGGCCAAAAACATTCAGTACTTC.

This clonotype turned up a few times. This chain links TRBV9 with TRBJ2-1, with TRBD1 as a possible D gene (5 bases). V shed 4 bases and J shed 3 bases, with 14 bases lying between them. Germline CDR1 reads SGDLS; CDR2 reads YYNGEE. CDR3 length: 15 residues. CDR3 nucleotide sequence: TGTGCCAGCAGCATCCACCCCCAGGGCTACAATGAGCAGTTCTTC. As protein: CASSIHPQGYNEQFF.

This clonotype was counted ten times or more. This rearrangement joins TRBV5-1 to TRBJ2-5, with 9 bases identical to TRBD2. J gave up 2 bases and V 0 bases, and 5 bases lay outside the gene matches. The CDR3 contains 16 residues. The germline V gene has CDR1 SGHRS and CDR2 YFSETQ. CDR3: CASSLVSSGGQETQYF. The CDR3 bases are TGCGCCAGCAGCTTGGTATCCAGCGGGGGGCAAGAGACCCAGTACTTC.

This clonotype showed up just a few times. The chain links TRBV5-1 to TRBJ2-3, with 10 bases fitting TRBD1. This CDR3 region has 15 residues. CDR1 SGHRS and CDR2 YFSETQ come from the germline V gene. The J segment lost 2 bases and the V segment lost 3 bases, leaving 3 bases of the junction unmatched. The CDR3 sequence is CASSYGQGDTDTQYF. CDR3 DNA: TGCGCCAGCAGCTACGGACAGGGGGACACAGATACGCAGTATTTT.

J is TRBJ2-2 and V is TRBV7-2, with TRBD2 matching over 10 bases. Germline-derived CDR1 and CDR2 are SGHTA and FQGNSA. The CDR3 is 17 residues long. The V and J ends lost 5 bases and 5 bases, in that order; junction bases with no gene match: 11. Written as DNA, the CDR3 is TGTGCCAGCAGCCTACCAGAGGGACTAGCGTTGACCGGGGAGCTGTTTTTT. This codes for CASSLPEGLALTGELFF.

J is TRBJ1-1 and V is TRBV15; 9 nucleotides align to TRBD1. This CDR3 comprises 17 residues. Trimming took 6 bases from V and 1 from J; bases not matched to a gene: 12. Germline V CDR1 and CDR2: LNHNV, YYDKDF (reference sequence). CDR3 amino acids: CATRRTGAWGSNTEAFF. CDR3 sequence (DNA): TGTGCCACCAGAAGGACAGGGGCATGGGGGTCGAACACTGAAGCTTTCTTT.

This clonotype was observed a handful of times. The chain recombines TRBV20-1 with TRBJ2-3; 9 nucleotides agree with TRBD2. The CDR3 covers 15 residues. V shed 6 bases, J shed 3 bases, and the junction held 10 bases outside the gene matches. Germline V lookup: CDR1 DFQATT, CDR2 SNEGSKA (reference sequence). CDR3 coding DNA: TGCAGTGCCCTACCCCATAGCGGGAGAACAGATACGCAGTATTTT. It yields the protein CSALPHSGRTDTQYF.

This clonotype was recorded only once. The chain joins TRBV3-1 to TRBJ2-7, with 7 bases fitting TRBD2. This CDR3 spans 15 amino acids. Germline lookup yields CDR1 LGHDT and CDR2 YNNKEL (reference sequence). J gave up 1 base and V 4 bases, and 7 bases lay outside the gene matches. The CDR3, as DNA: TGTGCCAGCAGCCTCCGGCGAGCGGGATCCTACGAGCAGTACTTC. It encodes CASSLRRAGSYEQYF.

This clonotype showed up just a few times. V is TRBV20-1 and J is TRBJ1-2; possibly TRBD1 for D (6 bases). V dropped 6 bases and J dropped 2 bases, with 13 bases sitting between them. This CDR3 is built from 13 residues. The germline V gene has CDR1 DFQATT and CDR2 SNEGSKA (reference sequence). DNA for the CDR3: TGCAGTGCGAGGACAGAGAACAACTATGGCTACACCTTC. It codes for CSARTENNYGYTF.